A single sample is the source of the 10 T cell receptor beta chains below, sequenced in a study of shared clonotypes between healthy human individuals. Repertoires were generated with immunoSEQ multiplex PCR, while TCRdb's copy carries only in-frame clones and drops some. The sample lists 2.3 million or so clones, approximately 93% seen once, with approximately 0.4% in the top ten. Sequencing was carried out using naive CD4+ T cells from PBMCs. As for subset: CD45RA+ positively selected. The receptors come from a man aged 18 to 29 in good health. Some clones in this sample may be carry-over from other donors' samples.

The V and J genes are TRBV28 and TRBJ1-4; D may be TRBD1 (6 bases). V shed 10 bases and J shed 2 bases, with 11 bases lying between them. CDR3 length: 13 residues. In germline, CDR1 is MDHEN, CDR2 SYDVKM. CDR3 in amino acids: CAILGGTNEKLFF. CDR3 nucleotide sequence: TGTGCCATCCTAGGGGGGACTAATGAAAAACTGTTTTTT. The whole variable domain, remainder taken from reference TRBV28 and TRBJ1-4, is DVKVTQSSRYLVKRTGEKVFLECVQDMDHENMFWYRQDPGLGLRLIYFSYDVKMKEKGDIPEGYSVSREKKERFSLILESASTNQTSMYLCAILGGTNEKLFFGSGTQLSVL.

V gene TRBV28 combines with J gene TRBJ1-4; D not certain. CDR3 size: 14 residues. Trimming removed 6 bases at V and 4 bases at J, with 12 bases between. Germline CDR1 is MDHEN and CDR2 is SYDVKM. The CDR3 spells CASSLGLYNEKLFF. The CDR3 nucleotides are TGTGCCAGCAGCCTCGGGCTATATAATGAAAAACTGTTTTTT.

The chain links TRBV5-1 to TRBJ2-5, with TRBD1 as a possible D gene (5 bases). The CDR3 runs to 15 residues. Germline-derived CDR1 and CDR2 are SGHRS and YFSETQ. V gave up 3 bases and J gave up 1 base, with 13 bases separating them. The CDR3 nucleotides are TGCGCCAGCAGCTCGCTTGGGCAGGGCCAAGAGACCCAGTACTTC. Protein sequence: CASSSLGQGQETQYF.

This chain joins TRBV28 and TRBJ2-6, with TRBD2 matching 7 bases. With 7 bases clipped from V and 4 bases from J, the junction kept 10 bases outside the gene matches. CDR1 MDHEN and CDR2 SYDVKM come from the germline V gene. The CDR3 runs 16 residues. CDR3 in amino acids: CASNRRGVTGANVLTF. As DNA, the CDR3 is TGTGCCAGCAACCGCCGGGGGGTGACGGGGGCCAACGTCCTGACTTTC.

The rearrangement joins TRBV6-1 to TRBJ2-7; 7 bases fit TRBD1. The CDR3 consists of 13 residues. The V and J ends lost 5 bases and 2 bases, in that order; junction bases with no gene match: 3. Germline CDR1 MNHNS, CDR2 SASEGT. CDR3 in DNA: TGTGCCAGCAGTTTGGACAGGACCTACGAGCAGTACTTC. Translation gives CASSLDRTYEQYF.

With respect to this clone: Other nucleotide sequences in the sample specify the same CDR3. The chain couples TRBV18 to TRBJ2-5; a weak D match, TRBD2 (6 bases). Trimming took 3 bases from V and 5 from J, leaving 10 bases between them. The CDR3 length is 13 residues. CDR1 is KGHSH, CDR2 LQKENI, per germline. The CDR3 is CASSPQGGETQYF. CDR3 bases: TGTGCCAGCTCACCTCAGGGAGGCGAGACCCAGTACTTC.

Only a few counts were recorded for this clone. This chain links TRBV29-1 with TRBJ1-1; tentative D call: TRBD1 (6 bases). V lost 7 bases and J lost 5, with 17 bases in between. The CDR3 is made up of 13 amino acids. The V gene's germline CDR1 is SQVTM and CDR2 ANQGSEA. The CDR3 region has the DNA TGCAGCGCTGACCGCAGGGGTGGAACTGAAGCTTTCTTT. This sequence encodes CSADRRGGTEAFF.

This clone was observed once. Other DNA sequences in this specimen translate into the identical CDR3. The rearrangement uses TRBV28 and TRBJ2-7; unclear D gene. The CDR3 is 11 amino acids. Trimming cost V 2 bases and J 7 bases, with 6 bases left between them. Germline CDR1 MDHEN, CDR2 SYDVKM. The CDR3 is CASSLEGEQYF. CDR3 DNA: TGTGCCAGCAGTTTAGAAGGGGAGCAGTACTTC.

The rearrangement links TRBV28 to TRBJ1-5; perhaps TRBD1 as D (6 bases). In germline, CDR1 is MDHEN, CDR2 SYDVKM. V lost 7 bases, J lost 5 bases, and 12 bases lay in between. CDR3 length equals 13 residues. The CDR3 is CASITGTYQPQHF. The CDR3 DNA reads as TGTGCCAGCATTACTGGGACATATCAGCCCCAGCATTTT. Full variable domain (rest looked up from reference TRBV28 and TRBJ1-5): DVKVTQSSRYLVKRTGEKVFLECVQDMDHENMFWYRQDPGLGLRLIYFSYDVKMKEKGDIPEGYSVSREKKERFSLILESASTNQTSMYLCASITGTYQPQHFGDGTRLSIL.

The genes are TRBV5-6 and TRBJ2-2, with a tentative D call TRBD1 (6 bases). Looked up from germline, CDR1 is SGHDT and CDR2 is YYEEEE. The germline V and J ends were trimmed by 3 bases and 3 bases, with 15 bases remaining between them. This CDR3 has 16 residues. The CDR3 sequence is CASSSGHRYDTGELFF. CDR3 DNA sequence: TGTGCCAGCAGCTCGGGACATAGATACGACACCGGGGAGCTGTTTTTT.